This T cell receptor beta chain is from a study of T-cell memory formation after mild COVID-19. Study as a whole: Largely, the TCR clusters proved donor specific.

Whole-study findings and limits: Pre-infection memory held some responding clones, suggesting pre-existing cross-reactive T cells responded. Contracting CD4+ clones lay largely in CM and EM, with CD8+ ones residing in EMRA.

Notes on this clonotype: Its antigen is unknown.

Employing constant-segment primers, 5'RACE generated TCR alpha and TCR beta cDNA libraries bearing sample barcodes and UMIs. Using its own MiXCR run on the 5' RACE reads, TCRdb lists one record per CDR3 protein. In the table there are about 450,000 distinct CDR3 sequences, 23% of which are singletons. The CDR3 extends over 15 amino acids. Trimming removed 0 bases from V and 0 bases from J, with 10 bases in between. The germline CDR1 and CDR2 sequences are SGHRS and YFSETQ. This receptor was obtained from an adult woman who had mild COVID-19 (a few samples of this study predate the infection). Cell type and time point are not known. The V call is TRBV5-1, the J call TRBJ2-7; a weak D match, TRBD1 (6 bases). Sequences were obtained from PBMCs or a T cell subset sorted from them (not recorded which). The CDR3 bases are TGCGCCAGCAGCTTGGTCCAGGGGAACTCCTACGAGCAGTACTTC. This codes for CASSLVQGNSYEQYF.